The next 21 T cell receptor beta chains were all read from a single sample in a study of OX40 agonist ivuxolimab in advanced cancers. TCRdb's copy holds only in-frame clones and misses some; the assay was immunoSEQ multiplex PCR. The sample includes about 58,000 clones, more than 70% of them seen just once. The source material was CD4+ or CD8+ T cells sorted from blood, sampled in a trial of the OX40 agonist ivuxolimab. The receptors were sampled from an adult with an advanced solid tumor such as melanoma, head and neck, liver or kidney cancer.

The chain couples TRBV2 to TRBJ2-5, with unresolved D. Germline CDR1 and CDR2: SNHLY and FYNNEI. Trimming shortened V by 8 bases and J by 1 base, and 2 bases separated the two germline ends. This CDR3 contains 10 residues. CDR3 DNA: TGTGCCAGCGTCCAAGAGACCCAGTACTTC. Its translation is CASVQETQYF.

The gene calls are TRBV7-2 and TRBJ1-1; no definite D call. Per the germline V gene, CDR1 is SGHTA and CDR2 is FQGNSA. This CDR3 spans 15 amino acids. V lost 5 bases, J lost 6 bases, and 19 bases lay in between. The CDR3 region is CASSRRLINMAEAFF. In nucleotides, the CDR3 is TGTGCCAGCAGCCGAAGACTGATAAACATGGCTGAAGCTTTCTTT.

This sequence joins TRBV18 and TRBJ1-2; 9 bases line up with TRBD1. V trimming: 2 bases; J trimming: 2 bases; junction bases outside the gene matches: 3. The CDR3 totals 15 residues. Germline CDR1 KGHSH, CDR2 LQKENI. CDR3 residues: CASSPGTGINYGYTF. The CDR3 nucleotides read TGTGCCAGCTCACCAGGGACAGGGATAAACTATGGCTACACCTTC.

The chain combines TRBV7-9 with TRBJ2-3, with D possibly matching TRBD1 (6 bases). This CDR3 has 12 amino acids. V gave up 3 bases and J gave up 13 bases, with 14 bases separating them. Looked up from germline, CDR1 is SEHNR and CDR2 is FQNEAQ (reference sequence). The CDR3 DNA reads as TGTGCCAGCAGCTTTTCGGCAGGGGAGAAGTATTTT. This translates into CASSFSAGEKYF.

This sequence joins TRBV5-5 and TRBJ2-7, with D possibly matching TRBD1 (6 bases). The ends were cut back, 4 bases at V and 0 bases at J, with 17 bases in the middle. The CDR3 is 16 residues long. Per the germline V gene, CDR1 is SGHKS and CDR2 is YYEKEE (reference sequence). The CDR3 loop is CASSPSGTMSSYEQYF. The CDR3 DNA is TGTGCCAGCAGCCCCTCGGGGACAATGAGCTCCTACGAGCAGTACTTC.

This clone has just a few counts. This CDR3 is CASSLGGEGNQPQHF. Here the CDR3 DNA reads TGTGCCAGCAGTTTAGGGGGGGAGGGGAATCAGCCCCAGCATTTT. The gene calls are TRBV27 and TRBJ1-5; a weak D match, TRBD1 (5 bases). This CDR3 region has 15 residues. CDR1 and CDR2 (germline): MNHEY, SMNVEV (reference sequence). Trimming removed 2 bases at V and 4 bases at J, with 12 bases between.

The chain combines TRBV11-2 with TRBJ1-2, with a weak D call TRBD1 (6 bases). CDR3 length: 13 residues. In germline, CDR1 is SGHAT, CDR2 FQNNGV. Trimming took off 5 bases at V and 8 bases at J, with 15 bases between the two ends. The CDR3 DNA follows: TGTGCCAGCAGCCCTGGACAGAGAGGCGGCTACACCTTC. Translated, it gives CASSPGQRGGYTF.

This clone was seen a handful of times. The chain has TRBV5-6 and TRBJ1-2; 8 positions match TRBD1. The J segment lost 5 bases and the V segment lost 5 bases, leaving 8 bases of the junction unmatched. This CDR3 region has 14 residues. Germline V gene data show CDR1 as SGHDT and CDR2 as YYEEEE. CDR3 loop: CASRFGQGAYGYTF. CDR3 sequence (DNA): TGTGCCAGCAGATTCGGACAGGGAGCATATGGCTACACCTTC.

This rearrangement joins TRBV14 to TRBJ2-2, with TRBD2 as a possible D gene (6 bases). The V gene's germline CDR1 is SGHDN and CDR2 FVKESK. This CDR3 is built from 16 residues. V was pared by 2 bases and J by 2 bases, with 12 bases between. This chain's CDR3 is CASSQTPGLNTGELFF. As DNA, the CDR3 is TGTGCCAGCAGCCAAACACCGGGACTTAACACCGGGGAGCTGTTTTTT. The entire variable domain, with the rest obtained from reference TRBV14 and TRBJ2-2, is as follows: EAGVTQFPSHSVIEKGQTVTLRCDPISGHDNLYWYRRVMGKEIKFLLHFVKESKQDESGMPNNRFLAERTGGTYSTLKVQPAELEDSGVYFCASSQTPGLNTGELFFGEGSRLTVL.

The rearrangement uses TRBV4-1 and TRBJ2-5, with D possibly being TRBD1 or TRBD2 (5 bases each). This CDR3 has 15 amino acids. Germline CDR1 is MGHRA and CDR2 is YSYEKL. Trimming took off 0 bases at V and 8 bases at J, with 16 bases between the two ends. In nucleotides, the CDR3 is TGCGCCAGCAGCCAAGACCACCGGGACCCGAGAACCCAGTACTTC. This codes for CASSQDHRDPRTQYF.

The rearrangement links TRBV5-1 to TRBJ2-7; no definite D call. This CDR3 region has 14 residues. The germline V and J ends were trimmed by 4 bases and 2 bases, with 13 bases remaining between them. The germline gives CDR1 SGHRS, CDR2 YFSETQ. The CDR3 region has the DNA TGCGCCAGCAGCGGAGAAGGAACCCCCTACGAGCAGTACTTC. Amino acid sequence: CASSGEGTPYEQYF.

This chain connects TRBV11-1 to TRBJ1-3; TRBD1 agrees at 7 bases. Trimming removed 4 bases from V and 4 bases from J; junction bases left unmatched: 4. The CDR3 length is 14 residues. In germline, CDR1 is SGHAT, CDR2 FQDESV (reference sequence). CDR3: CASSWTGQGNTIYF. For the CDR3, the DNA is TGTGCCAGCAGCTGGACGGGACAGGGAAACACCATATATTTT.

The chain joins TRBV5-1 to TRBJ2-5, with TRBD1 matching over 9 bases. The trim removed 2 bases at V and 1 base at J, leaving 6 bases unmatched. CDR1 is SGHRS and CDR2 is YFSETQ in the germline V gene. CDR3 length: 16 amino acids. This chain's CDR3 is CASSFRTGASQETQYF. The CDR3 DNA reads TGCGCCAGCAGCTTTAGGACAGGGGCTTCCCAAGAGACCCAGTACTTC.

The CDR3 nucleotides read TGCGCCAGCAGCCAACAGATTCGGAGGGGTATCTTCACAGATACGCAGTATTTT. Translation gives CASSQQIRRGIFTDTQYF. The J gene is TRBJ2-3, the V gene TRBV5-1; maybe TRBD2 (6 bases). The CDR3 is made up of 18 amino acids. Germline V lookup: CDR1 SGHRS, CDR2 YFSETQ. V was clipped by 4 bases and J by 2 bases, with 23 bases between them.

The chain is built from TRBV5-1 and TRBJ1-5; D possibly corresponds to TRBD1 (6 bases). Trimming stripped 4 bases from V and 5 bases from J, with 13 bases between. The CDR3 is made up of 14 amino acids. CDR1 is SGHRS, CDR2 YFSETQ, per germline. The CDR3 reads CASSEGGPDQPQHF. The CDR3 DNA sequence: TGCGCCAGCAGCGAAGGGGGTCCCGATCAGCCCCAGCATTTT.

This sequence joins TRBV6-5 and TRBJ2-1; a possible D gene is TRBD1 (6 bases). V lost 4 bases to trimming and J lost 3 bases, with 10 bases between them. Germline CDR1 reads MNHEY; CDR2 reads SVGAGI. This CDR3 spans 14 amino acids. This CDR3 reads CASSFRQVYNEQFF. CDR3 in DNA: TGTGCCAGCAGTTTCCGACAGGTCTACAATGAGCAGTTCTTC.

This chain links TRBV4-1 with TRBJ1-6; tentative D call: TRBD1 (5 bases). The germline V gene has CDR1 MGHRA and CDR2 YSYEKL. Trimming shortened V by 3 bases and J by 1 base, and 7 bases separated the two germline ends. The CDR3 consists of 15 residues. The CDR3: CASSQRGSYNSPLHF. CDR3 in DNA: TGCGCCAGCAGCCAGAGGGGTTCCTATAATTCACCCCTCCACTTT.

The V gene is TRBV6-1, the J gene TRBJ2-5, with 10 nucleotides matching TRBD1. Losses at the gene ends were 7 bases for V and 4 bases for J; bases not matched to a gene: 6. CDR3 length equals 14 residues. The germline gives CDR1 MNHNS, CDR2 SASEGT. The CDR3 nucleotides read TGTGCCAGCACCCGACAGGGGGCAAGAGAGACCCAGTACTTC. This gives the protein CASTRQGARETQYF.

This clone has just one count. The chain is built from TRBV28 and TRBJ1-2; the D gene is possibly TRBD1 (5 bases). V gave up 4 bases and J gave up 5 bases, with 8 bases separating them. Germline lookup yields CDR1 MDHEN and CDR2 SYDVKM. The CDR3 has 12 residues. The CDR3 nucleotides read TGTGCCAGCAGTTCCGGGGGATATGGCTACACCTTC. It yields the protein CASSSGGYGYTF.

The rearrangement joins TRBV9 to TRBJ2-5; 12 bases match TRBD2. CDR3 length: 15 amino acids. Trimming at V came to 0 bases and at J to 5 bases, leaving 2 bases not matched to a gene. CDR1 is SGDLS and CDR2 is YYNGEE in the germline V gene. CDR3 protein: CASSVGGLAGETQYF. The CDR3 DNA follows: TGTGCCAGCAGCGTAGGGGGACTAGCGGGCGAGACCCAGTACTTC.

In this sample, this clone turned up a few times. The chain's CDR3 is CASRGNSPLHF. CDR3 DNA: TGTGCCAGCAGGGGTAATTCACCCCTCCACTTT. The chain carries TRBV5-4 and TRBJ1-6, with D uncertain. Germline loops: CDR1 SGHNT, CDR2 YYREEE (reference sequence). The CDR3 runs to 11 residues. V lost 5 bases, J lost 6 bases, and 3 bases lay in between.